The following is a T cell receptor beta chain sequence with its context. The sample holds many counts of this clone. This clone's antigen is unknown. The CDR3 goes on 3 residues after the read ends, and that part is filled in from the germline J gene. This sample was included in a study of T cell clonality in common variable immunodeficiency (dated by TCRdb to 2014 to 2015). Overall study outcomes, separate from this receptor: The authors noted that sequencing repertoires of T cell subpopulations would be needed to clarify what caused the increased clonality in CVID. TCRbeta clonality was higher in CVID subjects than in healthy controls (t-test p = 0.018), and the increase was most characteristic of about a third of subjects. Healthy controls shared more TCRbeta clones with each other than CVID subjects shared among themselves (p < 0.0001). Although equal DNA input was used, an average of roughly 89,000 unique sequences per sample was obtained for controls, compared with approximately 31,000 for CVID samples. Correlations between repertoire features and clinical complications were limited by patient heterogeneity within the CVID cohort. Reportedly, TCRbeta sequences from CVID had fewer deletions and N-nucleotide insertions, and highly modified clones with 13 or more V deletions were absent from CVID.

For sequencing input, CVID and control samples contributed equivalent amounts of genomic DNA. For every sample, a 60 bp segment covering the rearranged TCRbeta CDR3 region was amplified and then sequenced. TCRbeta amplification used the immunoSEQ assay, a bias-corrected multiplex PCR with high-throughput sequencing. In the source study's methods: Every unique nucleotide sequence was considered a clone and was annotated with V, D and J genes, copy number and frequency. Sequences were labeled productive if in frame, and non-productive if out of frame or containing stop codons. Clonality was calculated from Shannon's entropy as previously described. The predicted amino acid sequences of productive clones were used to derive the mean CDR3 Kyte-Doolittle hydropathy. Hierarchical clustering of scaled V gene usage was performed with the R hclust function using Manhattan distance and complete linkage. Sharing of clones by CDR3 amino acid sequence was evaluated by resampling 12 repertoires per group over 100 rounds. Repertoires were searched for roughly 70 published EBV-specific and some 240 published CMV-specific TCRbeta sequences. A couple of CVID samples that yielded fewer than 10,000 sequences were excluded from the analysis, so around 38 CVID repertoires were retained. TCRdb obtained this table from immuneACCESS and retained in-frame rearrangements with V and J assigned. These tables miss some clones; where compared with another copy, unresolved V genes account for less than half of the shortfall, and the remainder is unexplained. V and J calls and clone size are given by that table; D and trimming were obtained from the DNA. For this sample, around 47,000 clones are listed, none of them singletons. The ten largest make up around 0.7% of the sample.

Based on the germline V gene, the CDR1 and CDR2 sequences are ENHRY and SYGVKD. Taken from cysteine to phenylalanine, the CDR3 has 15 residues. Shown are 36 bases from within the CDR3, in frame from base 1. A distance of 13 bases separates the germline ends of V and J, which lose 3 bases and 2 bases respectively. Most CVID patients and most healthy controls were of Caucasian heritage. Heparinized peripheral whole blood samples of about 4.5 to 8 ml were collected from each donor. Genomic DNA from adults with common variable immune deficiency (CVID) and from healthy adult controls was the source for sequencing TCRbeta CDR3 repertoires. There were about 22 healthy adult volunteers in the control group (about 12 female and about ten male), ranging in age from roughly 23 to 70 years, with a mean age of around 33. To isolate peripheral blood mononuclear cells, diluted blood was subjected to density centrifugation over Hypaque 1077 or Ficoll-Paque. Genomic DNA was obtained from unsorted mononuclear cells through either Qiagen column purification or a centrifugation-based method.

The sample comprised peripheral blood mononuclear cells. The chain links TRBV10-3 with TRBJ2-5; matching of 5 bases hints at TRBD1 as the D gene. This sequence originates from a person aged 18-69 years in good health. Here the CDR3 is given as CAISDTWGGQETQYF. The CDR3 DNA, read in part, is TGTGCCATCAGTGATACTTGGGGCGGACAAGAGACC.